The clone carrying this T cell receptor (beta chain) appeared many times. TCRdb passed the RT-PCR reads through MiXCR, listing each CDR3 protein once. The sample carries around 700,000 distinct CDR3 sequences, more than 13% recorded once. The CDR3 loop spans 13 amino acids. V lost 7 bases and J lost 6, with 15 bases in between. This sequence originates from a female donor in good health, serving as a healthy control. J is TRBJ1-1 and V is TRBV12-3 or TRBV12-4, with unresolved D. The source material was memory CD4+ T cells from blood. For the CDR3, the DNA is TGTGCCAGCACCCTACGATGGGGATCTGAAGCTTTCTTT. Protein sequence: CASTLRWGSEAFF.